The source of this T cell receptor (beta chain) is a study of metastatic and nonmetastatic thyroid tumors. Overall study: The comparison covered peripheral blood and tumor or nodule tissue in malignant and benign thyroid patients. Study results and limitations: The reported finding was significantly higher TCR beta diversity in malignant thyroid tumors relative to benign nodules, in blood and tumor.

On this clone itself: Its antigen is as yet unknown. The junction departs from germline at one end; a sequencing error may be responsible.

There were no patients who had received any treatment before thyroid surgery. In the source study's methods: CDR3 was compared across clinicopathological groups, and the resulting differences were used to build a distant-metastasis classifier for papillary thyroid cancer. TCRdb reprocessed the PCR reads using MiXCR. What appears here as the V and J calls and clone size reflects TCRdb's work, not the paper's. The profile shows 65,000 or so clones, roughly 4.1% of them singletons. The CDR3 has 13 residues. Looked up from germline, CDR1 is DFQATT and CDR2 is SNEGSKA (reference sequence). The sequenced material came from blood. The J gene is TRBJ2-7, the V gene TRBV20-1; TRBD1 matches 7 bases. This receptor was identified in a female donor with papillary thyroid cancer or a benign thyroid nodule (not recorded which). Some clones in this sample may be carry-over from other donors' samples. CDR3 sequence (DNA): TGCAGTGCTAGAGGCCGGAAAGGGGGCGAGCCGTACTTC. This sequence encodes CSARGRKGGEPYF.